One and the same sample provided the 27 T cell receptor beta chains below, sequenced in a study of blood T cell repertoires in COVID-19. TCRdb keeps only in-frame clones here, not all; method: immunoSEQ multiplex PCR. The data show fewer than 400,000 clones, roughly 90% seen once. The specimen was PBMCs or T cells enriched from blood (not recorded which). The source of these receptors is a woman aged 30 to 39 who had been exposed to COVID-19.

The chain links TRBV7-9 to TRBJ1-1; the D gene is possibly TRBD1 (6 bases). This CDR3 region has 15 residues. Trimming shortened V by 5 bases and J by 11 bases, and 24 bases separated the two germline ends. Germline CDR1 reads SEHNR; CDR2 reads FQNEAQ (reference sequence). The CDR3 protein is CASSQMGDTLRVAFF. The CDR3, as DNA: TGTGCCAGCAGCCAAATGGGGGACACCTTAAGGGTGGCTTTCTTT.

The V gene is TRBV2, the J gene TRBJ1-5; a weak D match, TRBD1 (5 bases). V was shortened by 7 bases and J by 0 bases, with 13 bases between the two germline ends. The CDR3 spans 15 residues. CDR1 is SNHLY, CDR2 FYNNEI, per germline. The CDR3 sequence is CASTGDPYSNQPQHF. The CDR3 DNA reads as TGTGCCAGCACGGGGGACCCCTATAGCAATCAGCCCCAGCATTTT.

This chain uses TRBV18 with TRBJ1-6; D call uncertain. The germline V gene has CDR1 KGHSH and CDR2 LQKENI. The CDR3 totals 14 residues. Trimming left V 4 bases short and J 9 bases short, with 13 bases between. Here the CDR3 reads CASSQERGGSPLHF. The CDR3 coding sequence is TGTGCCAGCTCACAAGAACGAGGAGGTTCACCCCTCCACTTT.

This clone has only one observation. The V and J genes are TRBV27 and TRBJ1-2; no definite D call. The CDR3 runs 14 residues. CDR1 is MNHEY, CDR2 SMNVEV, per germline (reference sequence). Trimming pared 0 bases from V and 7 bases from J, leaving 12 bases between. CDR3 region: CASSLSGGPGGYTF. As DNA, the CDR3 is TGTGCCAGCAGTTTATCGGGAGGGCCGGGTGGCTACACCTTC.

The chain uses TRBV10-3 and TRBJ1-1, with D unclear. CDR3 length equals 15 residues. Germline V gene sequence: CDR1 ENHRY, CDR2 SYGVKD. V shed 0 bases and J shed 2 bases, with 10 bases lying between them. The CDR3 sequence is CAISESVAGNTEAFF. The CDR3 nucleotides are TGTGCCATCAGTGAGTCCGTGGCAGGAAACACTGAAGCTTTCTTT.

The chain links TRBV5-6 to TRBJ1-2; perhaps TRBD1 as D (5 bases). The CDR3 extends over 15 amino acids. The V end lost 1 base, the J end lost 0 bases, and 10 bases lay between the germline ends. The germline V gene has CDR1 SGHDT and CDR2 YYEEEE. In DNA form, the CDR3 reads TGTGCCAGCAGCTTGATCACGGACACTAACTATGGCTACACCTTC. This translates into CASSLITDTNYGYTF.

The chain is built from TRBV7-9 and TRBJ1-2; TRBD1 matches at 10 bases. Germline lookup yields CDR1 SEHNR and CDR2 FQNEAQ (reference sequence). The length of the CDR3 is 13 residues. V dropped 5 bases and J dropped 6; count of bases not matched to a gene: 3. The CDR3: CASSRDRGHGYTF. CDR3 sequence (DNA): TGTGCCAGCAGCCGTGACAGGGGGCATGGCTACACCTTC.

This chain connects TRBV15 to TRBJ2-3, with TRBD1 matching over 7 bases. The CDR3 runs 16 residues. Losses at the gene ends were 1 base for V and 1 base for J; bases not matched to a gene: 5. Germline CDR1 is LNHNV and CDR2 is YYDKDF (reference sequence). The CDR3 region is CATSRVQGTGTDTQYF. CDR3 sequence (DNA): TGTGCCACCAGCAGAGTCCAAGGGACAGGCACAGATACGCAGTATTTT.

The rearrangement uses TRBV5-1 and TRBJ1-1; 7 bases are a match to TRBD1. The CDR3 runs 16 residues. Germline lookup yields CDR1 SGHRS and CDR2 YFSETQ. V trimming: 4 bases; J trimming: 2 bases; junction bases outside the gene matches: 11. The CDR3 sequence is CASSHPPGTANTEAFF. CDR3 bases: TGCGCCAGCAGCCACCCTCCCGGGACAGCAAACACTGAAGCTTTCTTT.

V and J are TRBV12-3 or TRBV12-4 and TRBJ1-1, with D uncertain. V lost 5 bases to trimming and J lost 6 bases, with 10 bases between them. The CDR3 totals 12 residues. CDR3 sequence reads: CASSPDSSEAFF. CDR3 nucleotides: TGTGCCAGCAGTCCCGATAGTTCTGAAGCTTTCTTT.

A few counts support this clone. V usage is TRBV5-6 and J usage is TRBJ1-4; 11 bases line up with TRBD1. V dropped 0 bases and J dropped 5; count of bases not matched to a gene: 3. CDR3 length: 16 residues. Germline assignment: CDR1 SGHDT and CDR2 YYEEEE. The CDR3 here is CASSLAGTGGNEKLFF. In nucleotides, the CDR3 is TGTGCCAGCAGCTTGGCAGGGACAGGGGGGAATGAAAAACTGTTTTTT.

This chain connects TRBV7-8 to TRBJ1-5; no definite D call. Trimming removed 1 base from V and 0 bases from J, with 7 bases in between. The germline gives CDR1 SGHVS, CDR2 FQNEAQ. The CDR3 spans 15 residues. CDR3 DNA: TGTGCCAGCAGCTTAGGGGCGGGTAGCAATCAGCCCCAGCATTTT. This translates into CASSLGAGSNQPQHF.

For the CDR3, the DNA is TGTGCCAGTAGTACAACAGGGGCAGAGACCCAGTACTTC. This sequence encodes CASSTTGAETQYF. V gene TRBV19 combines with J gene TRBJ2-5, with 7 bases that match TRBD1. The CDR3 consists of 13 residues. Germline CDR1 and CDR2: LNHDA and SQIVND (reference sequence). V trimming: 4 bases; J trimming: 4 bases; junction bases outside the gene matches: 3. The variable domain in full, completed from reference TRBV19 and TRBJ2-5, reads DGGITQSPKYLFRKEGQNVTLSCEQNLNHDAMYWYRQDPGQGLRLIYYSQIVNDFQKGDIAEGYSVSREKKESFPLTVTSAQKNPTAFYLCASSTTGAETQYFGPGTRLLVL.

This chain joins TRBV10-3 and TRBJ1-4, with a possible D match to TRBD1 (6 bases). With 0 bases removed from V and 0 bases from J, the gap between germline ends came to 11 bases. The CDR3 runs to 17 residues. From germline, CDR1 is ENHRY and CDR2 SYGVKD. CDR3 residues: CAISESGQPTTNEKLFF. As DNA, the CDR3 is TGTGCCATCAGTGAGTCCGGACAGCCGACAACTAATGAAAAACTGTTTTTT.

This chain links TRBV2 with TRBJ1-2; possible D gene TRBD1, 6 bases. Germline V gene sequence: CDR1 SNHLY, CDR2 FYNNEI. The ends were cut back, 5 bases at V and 7 bases at J, with 14 bases in the middle. The CDR3 spans 13 residues. Here the CDR3 DNA reads TGTGCCAGCAGTTTACAGGGTCCTCTTGGCTACACCTTC. As protein: CASSLQGPLGYTF. The full variable domain, completed using reference TRBV2 and TRBJ1-2, is EPEVTQTPSHQVTQMGQEVILRCVPISNHLYFYWYRQILGQKVEFLVSFYNNEISEKSEIFDDQFSVERPDGSNFTLKIRSTKLEDSAMYFCASSLQGPLGYTFGSGTRLTVV.

V usage is TRBV4-1 and J usage is TRBJ2-7; D gene unclear. CDR3 length: 14 amino acids. CDR1 and CDR2 (germline): MGHRA, YSYEKL. The V end lost 4 bases, the J end lost 3 bases, and 13 bases lay between the germline ends. The CDR3 region has the DNA TGCGCCAGCAGCCCCACCCTAGGTGGCTACGAGCAGTACTTC. Its translation is CASSPTLGGYEQYF.

This clone appeared a single time. This chain links TRBV5-1 with TRBJ2-1, with 10 bases that match TRBD2. After removal of 0 bases from V and 6 bases from J, the junction contained 6 bases not matched to a gene. Per germline, CDR1 SGHRS and CDR2 YFSETQ. The length of the CDR3 is 16 residues. CDR3 region: CASSLAWGLAINEQFF. CDR3 bases: TGCGCCAGCAGCTTGGCTTGGGGACTAGCGATCAATGAGCAGTTCTTC.

This clone was detected once. This chain uses TRBV7-6 with TRBJ1-1, with a possible D match to TRBD1 (5 bases). This CDR3 contains 16 residues. The V and J ends lost 1 base and 2 bases respectively, with 14 bases between them. The germline CDR1 and CDR2 sequences are SGHVS and FNYEAQ. The CDR3 DNA reads as TGTGCCAGCAGCTTAGGTGCAGGGTGGGAAAACACTGAAGCTTTCTTT. Protein sequence: CASSLGAGWENTEAFF.

The rearrangement uses TRBV28 and TRBJ2-7, with TRBD2 matching 7 bases. The ends lost 4 bases at V and 5 bases at J; junction bases unmatched: 2. The CDR3 consists of 12 residues. Looked up from germline, CDR1 is MDHEN and CDR2 is SYDVKM. The CDR3 spells CASSWGRDEQYF. CDR3 coding DNA: TGTGCCAGCAGTTGGGGGAGGGACGAGCAGTACTTC.

The chain uses TRBV28 and TRBJ1-6; the D is unclear. Trimming pared 3 bases from V and 4 bases from J, leaving 16 bases between. The V gene's germline CDR1 is MDHEN and CDR2 SYDVKM. The CDR3 loop spans 17 amino acids. The CDR3 nucleotides read TGTGCCAGCAGTTTTGTCCTCGTGCAGATATATAATTCACCCCTCCACTTT. The encoded protein is CASSFVLVQIYNSPLHF.

V and J are TRBV7-9 and TRBJ1-2, with D uncertain. The CDR3 has 14 amino acids. Trimming stripped 5 bases from V and 2 bases from J, with 12 bases between. Germline values: CDR1 SEHNR, CDR2 FQNEAQ (reference sequence). CDR3 sequence (DNA): TGTGCCAGCAGCCCCCCTAGTGTAAACTATGGCTACACCTTC. Translated, it gives CASSPPSVNYGYTF.

The chain carries TRBV20-1 and TRBJ2-7; TRBD2 might be the D (6 bases). The CDR3 totals 14 residues. Trimming cost V 3 bases and J 4 bases, with 16 bases left between them. In germline, CDR1 is DFQATT, CDR2 SNEGSKA (reference sequence). Here the CDR3 DNA reads TGCAGTGCTAGTCGAGGAGGGCAGTGGTACGAGCAGTACTTC. Its translation is CSASRGGQWYEQYF.

V usage is TRBV7-9 and J usage is TRBJ2-3; weak D call: TRBD1 (6 bases). This CDR3 spans 13 amino acids. Germline V CDR1 and CDR2: SEHNR, FQNEAQ (reference sequence). The germline V and J ends were trimmed by 11 bases and 1 base, with 13 bases remaining between them. CDR3 protein: CAGQGWGTDTQYF. DNA for the CDR3: TGTGCCGGCCAGGGGTGGGGCACAGATACGCAGTATTTT.

This rearrangement joins TRBV2 to TRBJ2-5, with D hard to call. The CDR3 runs 14 residues. CDR1 is SNHLY, CDR2 FYNNEI, per germline. V dropped 3 bases and J dropped 1 base, with 9 bases sitting between them. DNA for the CDR3: TGTGCCAGCAGTGAGGTCGGTCCCCAAGAGACCCAGTACTTC. Its translation is CASSEVGPQETQYF.

The chain employs TRBV20-1 and TRBJ1-1; TRBD1 aligns across 7 bases. This CDR3 has 11 amino acids. Germline-derived CDR1 and CDR2 are DFQATT and SNEGSKA (reference sequence). The CDR3 DNA follows: TGCAGGGGGGGCAGGGGGACTGAAGCTTTCTTT. Protein product: CRGGRGTEAFF.

The V call is TRBV7-9, the J call TRBJ1-4; D not resolved. Germline CDR1 reads SEHNR; CDR2 reads FQNEAQ (reference sequence). V lost 5 bases and J lost 0, with 7 bases in between. The CDR3 extends over 14 amino acids. This CDR3 reads CASSLSATNEKLFF. The CDR3 nucleotides are TGTGCCAGCAGCCTCAGCGCAACTAATGAAAAACTGTTTTTT. Together with reference TRBV7-9 and TRBJ1-4, the CDR3 gives the full variable domain: DTGVSQNPRHKITKRGQNVTFRCDPISEHNRLYWYRQTLGQGPEFLTYFQNEAQLEKSRLLSDRFSAERPKGSFSTLEIQRTEQGDSAMYLCASSLSATNEKLFFGSGTQLSVL.

The genes are TRBV11-2 and TRBJ1-5; the D is unclear. CDR3 size: 15 residues. Deletions cut 4 bases from V and 2 bases from J, with 12 bases between. Germline values: CDR1 SGHAT, CDR2 FQNNGV. The CDR3 loop is CASSWTGIGNQPQHF. The CDR3 DNA reads TGTGCCAGCAGCTGGACGGGGATCGGCAATCAGCCCCAGCATTTT.